Following are 3 T cell receptor beta chains from one sample sequenced in a study of T cell clonality in common variable immunodeficiency (dated by TCRdb to about 2015). Library method: the immunoSEQ multiplex PCR assay. TCRdb provides this immuneACCESS table in a form limited to in-frame rearrangements. Some clones are lacking; in checked studies, under half of them reflect an unresolved V gene, and why the rest are absent is not known. In this sample, 50,000 to 60,000 clones appear, none counted once only. Under 0.9% of the sample lies in the top ten. The sequenced sample consisted of peripheral blood mononuclear cells. These receptors were collected from a person between 18 and 75 years old in good health.

This clone came up many times. The observed sequence ends 3 residues before the CDR3 terminus, with the missing tail filled in from the germline J gene. This sample also contains other DNA sequences that code for the same CDR3. V is TRBV5-1 and J is TRBJ2-7; possible D gene TRBD2, 7 bases. The V gene's germline CDR1 is SGHRS and CDR2 YFSETQ. V lost 0 bases, J lost 2 bases, and 12 bases lay in between. The CDR3 contains 15 residues. CDR3 DNA (partial): TGCGCCAGCAGCTTGGGAGGGGGAGGGACCTACGAG. Encoded protein: CASSLGGGGTYE. The CDR3 in its entirety is CASSLGGGGTYEQYF.

This clone showed up many times. Read data end 3 residues before the CDR3 end; the end is taken from the germline J gene. The chain has TRBV19 and TRBJ2-7; 10 bases are shared with TRBD2. The CDR3 contains 15 residues. From germline, CDR1 is LNHDA and CDR2 SQIVND (reference sequence). The J segment lost 1 base and the V segment lost 4 bases, leaving 4 bases of the junction unmatched. The part of the CDR3 DNA that was read is TGTGCCAGTAGTACGCCGGGACTAGCGTCCTACGAG. It yields the protein CASSTPGLASYE. In full, the CDR3 reads CASSTPGLASYEQYF.

This clone occurred many times. The read falls 3 residues short of the CDR3 end, and the missing part is taken from the germline J gene. The chain links TRBV30 to TRBJ2-7; TRBD2 matches 7 bases. CDR1 is GTSNPN, CDR2 SVGIG, per germline (reference sequence). CDR3 length: 13 amino acids. V lost 1 base to trimming and J lost 6 bases; unmatched junction nucleotides: 6. The covered CDR3 bases are TGTGCCTGGAGTGGGGGGGGGAGGGGCGAG. This translates into CAWSGGGRGE. The whole CDR3 protein is CAWSGGGRGEQYF.